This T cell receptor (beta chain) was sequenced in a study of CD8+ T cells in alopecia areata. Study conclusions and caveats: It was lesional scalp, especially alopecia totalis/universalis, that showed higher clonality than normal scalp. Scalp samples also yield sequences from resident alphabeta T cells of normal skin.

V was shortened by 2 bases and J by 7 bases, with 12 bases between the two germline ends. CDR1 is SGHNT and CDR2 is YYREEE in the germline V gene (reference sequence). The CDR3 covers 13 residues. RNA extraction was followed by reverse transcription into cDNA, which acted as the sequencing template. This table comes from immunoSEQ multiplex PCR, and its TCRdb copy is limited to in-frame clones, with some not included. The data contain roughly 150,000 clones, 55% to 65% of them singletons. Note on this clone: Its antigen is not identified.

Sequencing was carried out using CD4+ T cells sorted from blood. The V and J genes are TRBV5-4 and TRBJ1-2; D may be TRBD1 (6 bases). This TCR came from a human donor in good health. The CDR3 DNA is TGTGCCAGCAGCTTCCGACAGGATCCTGGCTACACCTTC. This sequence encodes CASSFRQDPGYTF.